The present T cell receptor (beta chain) was sequenced within a study of graft-versus-host responses after intestinal transplantation. The overall study: Among the recipients, transplants were multivisceral, liver-intestinal, or isolated intestinal. Recipients were all induced with anti-thymocyte globulin, then given tacrolimus and steroids for around 3 years.

TCRdb's copy holds only in-frame clones and misses some; the assay was immunoSEQ multiplex PCR. The table records 15,000 to 20,000 clones, roughly 70% of them present only once. As concerns this clone: Its antigen remains unidentified.

Findings and limits, study-wide: Recipient marrow contained GvH clones, some of which appeared first in ileum or blood. Elevated graft-versus-host to host-versus-graft clonal ratios in allografts were recorded for patients with graft-donor T cell macrochimerism.

Germline loops: CDR1 SGHDT, CDR2 YYEEEE. CDR3 length: 17 residues. The J segment lost 5 bases and the V segment lost 0 bases, leaving 8 bases of the junction unmatched. Intraepithelial plus lamina propria lymphocytes were released by processing graft tissue. This chain connects TRBV5-6 to TRBJ2-5; 12 bases map to TRBD2. The source material was ileum tissue, sampled approximately 3 weeks after intestinal transplant. This receptor was identified in a human patient who received an intestinal transplant, so some T cells may come from the graft donor. The CDR3 DNA reads as TGTGCCAGCAGCTTGGAGCCTAGCGGGGGGGCAGGTGAGACCCAGTACTTC. This translates into CASSLEPSGGAGETQYF.